There are many counts of the clone carrying this T cell receptor (beta chain). The antigen remains undetermined. As for time point: newly diagnosed GD, antithyroid drugs for less than 3 months. From RNA extracted from PBMCs, the TCR library was made. To make TCR beta libraries, researchers used iRepertoire HTBI primers and Arm-PCR of CDR3 regions. TCRdb re-called the multiplex PCR reads through MiXCR, storing one row per CDR3 protein. This table has roughly 420,000 distinct CDR3 sequences, about a sixth appearing once. This specimen belongs to a study of regulatory T cells in long-lasting Graves disease. This CDR3 region has 13 residues. Trimming pared 3 bases from V and 6 bases from J, leaving 10 bases between. Germline CDR1 KGHDR, CDR2 SFDVKD. Study-level points and caveats: Gene preferences differed: TRBV28, TRBJ1-2, TRBJ2-5 in persistent cases.

The sample was also linked to a second study, of T cells in Graves' hyperthyroidism and ophthalmopathy.

The chain links TRBV24-1 to TRBJ1-2; D may be TRBD1 (5 bases). The receptor was derived from a woman aged 18-29 years with Graves disease. The sequencing used peripheral blood mononuclear cells (PBMCs), collected at new diagnosis, from a patient treated with antithyroid drugs. Here the CDR3 reads CATSDTKTDGYTF. CDR3 bases: TGTGCCACCAGTGATACGAAGACAGATGGCTACACCTTC.